This T cell receptor (beta chain) was retrieved from a study of regulatory T cells in long-lasting Graves disease. Overall study context: Antithyroid drug exposure in newly diagnosed Graves' patients had lasted under 3 months.

V gave up 5 bases and J gave up 6 bases; unmatched junction bases: 9. There are 15 residues in the CDR3. The germline CDR1 and CDR2 sequences are SGHVS and FQNEAQ. HTBI primers from iRepertoire and Arm-PCR of CDR3 regions yielded the TCR beta libraries. TCRdb re-called the multiplex PCR reads with MiXCR, one entry per CDR3 protein. The sample consists of about 620,000 distinct CDR3 sequences, approximately 15% of them appearing once. This clonotype appeared many times. Its antigen is not known. The time point is: newly diagnosed GD, antithyroid drugs for less than 3 months. Extracted PBMC RNA gave rise to the TCR library. Findings of the study overall: TCR diversity was lower in persistent Graves' patients (versus newly diagnosed ones). Persistent disease was characterized by preferential usage of TRBV28, TRBJ1-2 and TRBJ2-5.

The same data also went into a second study, on T cells in Graves' hyperthyroidism and ophthalmopathy. That publication notes: Peripheral blood also featured most of the thyroid clonotypes expanded above 0.001.

Specimen: peripheral blood mononuclear cells (PBMCs), collected at new diagnosis, from a patient treated with antithyroid drugs. This clonotype was obtained from a woman aged 25 to 45 with Graves disease. The chain links TRBV7-8 to TRBJ1-4, with 7 bases that match TRBD1. The CDR3 nucleotides are TGTGCCAGCAGCAAGACTGACAGGGTTCATGAAAAACTGTTTTTT. Protein product: CASSKTDRVHEKLFF.